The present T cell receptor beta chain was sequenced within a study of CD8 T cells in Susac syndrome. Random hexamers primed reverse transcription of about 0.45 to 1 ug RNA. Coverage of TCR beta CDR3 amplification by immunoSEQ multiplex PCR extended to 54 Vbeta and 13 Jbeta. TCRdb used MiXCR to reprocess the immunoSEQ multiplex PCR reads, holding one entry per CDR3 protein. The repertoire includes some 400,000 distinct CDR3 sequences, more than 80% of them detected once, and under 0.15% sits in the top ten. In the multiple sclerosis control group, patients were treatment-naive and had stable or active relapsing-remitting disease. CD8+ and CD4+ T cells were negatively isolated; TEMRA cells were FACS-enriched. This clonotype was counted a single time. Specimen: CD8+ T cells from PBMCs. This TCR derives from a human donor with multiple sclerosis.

The CDR3 nucleotides are TGTGCCTTGGGGAAAAACACCGGGGAGCTGTTTTTT. This gives the protein CALGKNTGELFF. V is TRBV6-1 and J is TRBJ2-2; D is uncertain. Trimming took 11 bases from V and 2 from J, leaving 9 bases between them. The CDR3 has 12 residues. The germline V gene encodes CDR1 MNHNS and CDR2 SASEGT.